These T cell receptor beta chains were read from a single sample in a study of shared T cell receptors in the human thymus. Assay: immunoSEQ multiplex PCR; the TCRdb copy retains only in-frame clones and omits some. In the table there are hundreds of thousands of clones, approximately 89% of which are singletons. These data also formed part of another study, on human thymus T cells.

Sequencing input: thymocytes. These receptors all stem from a boy under two years old with a congenital heart defect. Each CDR3 is given with its conserved first and last residue. D genes are given only for firm matches. Clone size appears in some rows only: once, few, many, or a class for an expanded clone.

TRBJ1-1 NA TRBV6-1 once TGTGCCAGCACGAGCCGGGTGAACACTGAAGCTTTCTTT CASTSRVNTEAFF
TRBJ2-3 NA TRBV6-5 NA TGTGCCAGCAGTTACTCGCCGGGAGATACGCAGTATTTT CASSYSPGDTQYF
TRBJ2-3 TRBD1 TRBV6-6 few TGTGCCAGCAGTGTGACAGGGCCCACAGATACGCAGTATTTT CASSVTGPTDTQYF
TRBJ1-1 NA TRBV5-1 once TGCGCCAGCAGCTTGGCCAACGGTAGAGCGGACACTGAAGCTTTCTTT CASSLANGRADTEAFF
TRBJ1-3 NA TRBV6-1 NA TGTGCCAGCAGTGAAGGGGTGGGGAGCACGAGCTCTGGAAACACCATATATTTT CASSEGVGSTSSGNTIYF
TRBJ2-3 TRBD2 TRBV7-9 NA TGTGCCAGCGGGGGTAGCGGGGGGGCTACGCAGTATTTT CASGGSGGATQYF
TRBJ2-7 NA TRBV5-4 once TGTGCCAGCAGCAGATTGGACACCAGGGAAAAATACGAGCAGTACTTC CASSRLDTREKYEQYF
TRBJ2-3 NA TRBV7-2 NA TGTGCCAGCAGCTACAGGGAAACAGATACGCAGTATTTT CASSYRETDTQYF
TRBJ1-2 NA TRBV19 few TGTGCCACCGAACGGGAGGGGAGCTATGGCTACACCTTC CATEREGSYGYTF
TRBJ1-2 NA TRBV5-1 NA TGCGCCAGCAGCGGGGAGGGACACTATGGCTACACCTTC CASSGEGHYGYTF
TRBJ1-1 NA TRBV7-9 NA TGTGCCAGCAGCCCAGGGGCAGGGGCGCGGAACACTGAAGCTTTCTTT CASSPGAGARNTEAFF
TRBJ1-3 NA TRBV7-2 NA TGTGCCAGCAGCCAAGACAGTCACTCTGGAAACACCATATATTTT CASSQDSHSGNTIYF
TRBJ2-7 TRBD1 TRBV28 once TGTGCCAGCAGTTCCCCCCTTGGGCAGGGGGCTATGTACGAGCAGTACTTC CASSSPLGQGAMYEQYF
TRBJ1-4 NA TRBV28 NA TGTGCCAGCAGCTCAGGGAATCGTACTAATGAAAAACTGTTTTTT CASSSGNRTNEKLFF
TRBJ2-1 TRBD1 TRBV5-6 NA TGTGCCAGCAGCTTGGGACCTTGGGGGACAGAATTCCCCAATGAGCAGTTCTTC CASSLGPWGTEFPNEQFF
TRBJ2-7 NA TRBV18 NA TGTGCCAGCTCACCCGAAGGGGGTTACGAGCAGTACTTC CASSPEGGYEQYF
TRBJ1-2 NA TRBV5-5 NA TGTGCCAGCAGCCCCCGGAGGAATGGCTACACCTTC CASSPRRNGYTF
TRBJ2-5 NA TRBV5-6 NA TGTGCCAGCAGCTTGGGAGTACAAGAGACCCAGTACTTC CASSLGVQETQYF
TRBJ2-5 TRBD2 TRBV6-5 NA TGTGCCAGCAGTTATGTGCCGGGGGGGGAGACCCAGTACTTC CASSYVPGGETQYF
TRBJ2-7 NA TRBV28 NA TGTGCCAGCAGCAGACAGTCGCAGCAGTACTTC CASSRQSQQYF
TRBJ2-3 NA TRBV9 NA TGTGCCAGCAGCCCCCGTTCAGATTACAGGCCCGCTAGCACAGATACGCAGTATTTT CASSPRSDYRPASTDTQYF
TRBJ2-7 NA TRBV19 once TGTGCCAGTAGTATATCAGGCACCCATGGAAGGGAGCAGTACTTC CASSISGTHGREQYF
TRBJ1-1 NA TRBV29-1 once TGCAGCTTCGGTCGGGGGAACACTGAAGCTTTCTTT CSFGRGNTEAFF
TRBJ2-7 NA TRBV7-2 NA TGTGCCAGCAGCTTAGTGCGGACAGAACCTCAACAAACCTACGAGCAGTACTTC CASSLVRTEPQQTYEQYF
TRBJ1-2 NA TRBV27 NA TGTGCCAGCAGTTTAGGGCCGGATTATGGCTACACCTTC CASSLGPDYGYTF
TRBJ1-6 TRBD1 TRBV15 NA TGTGCCACCAGCAGAGATCATGGGACAGCTTATAATTCACCCCTCCACTTT CATSRDHGTAYNSPLHF
TRBJ1-2 TRBD1 TRBV5-1 NA TGCGCCAGCAGCGGCCGGGGGACAGCGGATAAAATTAACTATGGCTACACCTTC CASSGRGTADKINYGYTF
TRBJ2-1 NA TRBV13 NA TGTGCCAGCAGCTTAAACAGGGCTCATGAGCAGTTCTTC CASSLNRAHEQFF